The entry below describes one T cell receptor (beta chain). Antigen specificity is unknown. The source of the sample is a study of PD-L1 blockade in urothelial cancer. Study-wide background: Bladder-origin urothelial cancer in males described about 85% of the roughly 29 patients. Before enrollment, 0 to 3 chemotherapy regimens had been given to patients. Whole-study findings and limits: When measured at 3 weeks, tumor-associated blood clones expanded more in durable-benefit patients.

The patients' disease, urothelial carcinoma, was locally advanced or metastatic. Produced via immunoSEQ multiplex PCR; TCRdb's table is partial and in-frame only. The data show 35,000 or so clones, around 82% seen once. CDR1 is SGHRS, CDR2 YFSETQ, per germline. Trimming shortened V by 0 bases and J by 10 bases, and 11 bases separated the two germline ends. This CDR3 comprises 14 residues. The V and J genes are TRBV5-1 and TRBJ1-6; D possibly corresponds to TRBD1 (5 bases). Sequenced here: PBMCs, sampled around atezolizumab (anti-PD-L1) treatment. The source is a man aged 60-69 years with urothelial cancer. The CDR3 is CASSLDRNGSPLHF. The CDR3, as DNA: TGCGCCAGCAGCTTGGACAGGAACGGCTCACCCCTCCACTTT.